The clone carrying this T cell receptor (beta chain) occurred a few times. Germline V lookup: CDR1 KGHSH, CDR2 LQKENI. This CDR3 is built from 18 residues. V gave up 1 base and J gave up 7 bases; unmatched junction bases: 14. Generated by immunoSEQ multiplex PCR, the TCRdb table keeps only in-frame clones and is missing some. The table lists under 3,500 clones, roughly 66% of them singletons. The data derive from a study of T cell repertoires in ileal Crohn's disease. For the study at large: Patients had a median approximately 7.5-year disease duration, and over 30% were active smokers. All patients had surgery for stricturing (around 60%) or penetrating (39%) disease.

Described time point: proximal margin of the surgical specimen (macroscopically non-inflamed). This clonotype was sampled from an adult with Crohn's disease. Sequenced material: ileal tissue. The chain links TRBV18 to TRBJ2-1, with TRBD1 identical over 9 bases. The CDR3 spells CASSPQGTQGAGKNEQFF. Written as DNA, the CDR3 is TGTGCCAGCTCACCACAAGGGACACAGGGGGCAGGGAAAAATGAGCAGTTCTTC.